One sample yielded the 12 T cell receptor beta chains listed below, sequenced in a study of cytomegalovirus exposure and HLA in healthy donors. PCR was performed using 60 Vbeta and 13 Jbeta primers. Profiled with immunoSEQ multiplex PCR; TCRdb holds only in-frame clones, not every one. This table holds about 150,000 clones, around 75% found once. The sample consisted of PBMCs. The receptors derive from a man younger than 40 in good health and CMV-seropositive.

This clone has more than one count but fewer than ten. This chain connects TRBV9 to TRBJ2-6, with unresolved D. V was clipped by 3 bases and J by 2 bases, with 9 bases between them. CDR1 is SGDLS, CDR2 YYNGEE, per germline. CDR3 size: 15 residues. The CDR3 DNA sequence: TGTGCCAGCAGCGCCACGGTCCCTGGGGCCAACGTCCTGACTTTC. Protein sequence: CASSATVPGANVLTF.

The CDR3 reads CASSTRGATEAFF. In DNA, the CDR3 is TGTGCCAGCAGCACCAGGGGGGCCACTGAAGCTTTCTTT. The rearrangement links TRBV7-4 to TRBJ1-1; 7 bases are a match to TRBD1. This CDR3 is 13 amino acids long. Germline V lookup: CDR1 SGHVT, CDR2 SQSDAQ. The V gene end was trimmed by 5 bases and the J gene end by 4 bases; junction bases not matched to a gene: 4.

The chain combines TRBV5-1 with TRBJ2-3; 14 bases agree with TRBD2. The V gene end was trimmed by 4 bases and the J gene end by 14 bases; junction bases not matched to a gene: 12. Germline loops: CDR1 SGHRS, CDR2 YFSETQ. The CDR3 covers 15 residues. The DNA of the CDR3 is TGCGCCAGCAGCGGGACTAGCGGGAGCCGTTCACATTGGTATTTT. This sequence encodes CASSGTSGSRSHWYF.

This clone was seen more than once but under ten times. The V and J genes are TRBV2 and TRBJ2-5; TRBD2 matches at 8 bases. Germline CDR1 SNHLY, CDR2 FYNNEI. The trim removed 4 bases at V and 5 bases at J, leaving 6 bases unmatched. This CDR3 has 14 residues. This CDR3 is CASSVLAGRETQYF. The CDR3 region has the DNA TGTGCCAGCAGTGTTTTAGCGGGGCGGGAGACCCAGTACTTC.

This clone was counted only a few times. The V call is TRBV4-1, the J call TRBJ1-5; D is unclear. V lost 2 bases to trimming and J lost 7 bases, with 15 bases between them. The CDR3 consists of 15 residues. Per the germline V gene, CDR1 is MGHRA and CDR2 is YSYEKL. Here the CDR3 reads CASSQSGGPIQPQHF. Here the CDR3 DNA reads TGCGCCAGCAGCCAATCCGGAGGCCCTATCCAGCCCCAGCATTTT.

J is TRBJ2-7 and V is TRBV30, with 10 positions matching TRBD2. Germline V gene lookup returns CDR1 GTSNPN and CDR2 SVGIG (reference sequence). This CDR3 is 14 amino acids long. J lost 2 bases, V lost 5 bases, and 6 bases had no gene match. The CDR3 coding sequence is TGTGCCTGGGGGCCCGGACTAGCGGCCTACGAGCAGTACTTC. This gives the protein CAWGPGLAAYEQYF.

The gene calls are TRBV29-1 and TRBJ1-4; no clear D gene. The germline CDR1 and CDR2 sequences are SQVTM and ANQGSEA. With 7 bases removed from V and 2 bases from J, the gap between germline ends came to 17 bases. The CDR3 runs to 15 residues. CDR3 loop: CSATILEGTNEKLFF. The CDR3, as DNA: TGCAGCGCCACCATCCTGGAGGGCACTAATGAAAAACTGTTTTTT.

V is TRBV5-4 and J is TRBJ2-1, with 10 bases lining up with TRBD1. J lost 0 bases, V lost 4 bases, and 7 bases had no gene match. The germline CDR1 and CDR2 sequences are SGHNT and YYREEE (reference sequence). The CDR3 contains 17 residues. In nucleotides, the CDR3 is TGTGCCAGCAGCGGGGACAGGGGCGTCATCTCCTACAATGAGCAGTTCTTC. Its translation is CASSGDRGVISYNEQFF. Combining the CDR3 with reference TRBV5-4 and TRBJ2-1 gives the whole variable domain ETGVTQSPTHLIKTRGQQVTLRCSSQSGHNTVSWYQQALGQGPQFIFQYYREEENGRGNFPPRFSGLQFPNYSSELNVNALELDDSALYLCASSGDRGVISYNEQFFGPGTRLTVL.

The chain recombines TRBV27 with TRBJ2-3; D call uncertain. CDR3 length: 16 amino acids. V was cut by 4 bases and J by 4 bases, with 18 bases left in between. CDR1 MNHEY and CDR2 SMNVEV come from the germline V gene (reference sequence). CDR3: CASSSATVLWADTQYF. The CDR3 DNA reads TGTGCCAGCAGTTCCGCCACAGTACTGTGGGCAGATACGCAGTATTTT.

The sample holds one count of this clone. This chain connects TRBV7-2 to TRBJ2-5; 12 nucleotides align to TRBD2. The germline V gene has CDR1 SGHTA and CDR2 FQGNSA. This CDR3 has 15 residues. Losses at the gene ends were 5 bases for V and 5 bases for J; bases not matched to a gene: 6. CDR3 sequence (DNA): TGTGCCAGCAGCCCGCCTAGCGGGGGGGAGGAGACCCAGTACTTC. Translation gives CASSPPSGGEETQYF.

This sequence joins TRBV21-1 and TRBJ1-2; whether TRBD1, the table's D call, matches the DNA was not checked. TRBV21-1 is flagged as a pseudogene. The CDR3 sequence is 16 residues long. CDR3 in DNA: TGTGCCAGCAGCAAAGTGGTGTCCGGGACACTTGATGGCTACACCTTC. Translating gives CASSKVVSGTLDGYTF.

This chain joins TRBV19 and TRBJ1-1; D call uncertain. The germline V gene encodes CDR1 LNHDA and CDR2 SQIVND (reference sequence). The CDR3 extends over 12 amino acids. V lost 10 bases and J 8 bases, leaving 17 bases between the germline ends. In nucleotides, the CDR3 is TGTGCCACCAGTTTCGACCCGGGAGAAGCTTTCTTT. Its translation: CATSFDPGEAFF.